This TCR beta chain was recorded in a study of T cells in Graves' hyperthyroidism and ophthalmopathy. General observations from the study: Blood shared most expanded thyroid clonotypes above 0.001.

Germline V gives CDR1 MNHNS, CDR2 SASEGT. The CDR3 is 13 residues long. Trimming took off 2 bases at V and 7 bases at J, with 11 bases between the two ends. RNA transcripts were the template for amplifying TCR beta CDR3 regions. Carried out on the TCR CDR3, a first-round RT-PCR used the HTBI primer set. A single record per CDR3 protein comes from TCRdb applying MiXCR to the multiplex PCR reads. The table has 200,000 to 250,000 distinct CDR3 sequences, around 15% seen once. There are many counts of this clonotype. Its antigen is unknown. Sequencing was done on a sample of blood. The rearrangement links TRBV6-1 to TRBJ1-1; D may be TRBD1 (5 bases). The clonotype was recovered from a woman aged 18-30 years with Graves' ophthalmopathy. The CDR3 reads CASSEWGGGEAFF. CDR3 DNA sequence: TGTGCCAGCAGTGAATGGGGTGGGGGTGAAGCTTTCTTT.